The present entry profiles one T cell receptor (beta chain) with its context. The data stem from a study of blood T cell repertoires in COVID-19. Study-wide context: Both acute and convalescent COVID-19 samples were obtained from the United States, Italy and Spain.

Clones were read by immunoSEQ multiplex PCR, and TCRdb kept only the in-frame ones, dropping some. Of some 68,000 clones listed, 90% are singletons. This receptor was identified in a man between 50 and 59 years old with COVID-19, enrolled during active disease. Material for sequencing was peripheral blood.

The CDR3 nucleotides are TGCGCCAGCAGCCTCGGACAGGGTGGTTCACCCCTCCACTTT. It yields the protein CASSLGQGGSPLHF. This sequence joins TRBV5-1 and TRBJ1-6, with 8 bases matching TRBD1. The CDR3 covers 14 residues. Germline V gene lookup returns CDR1 SGHRS and CDR2 YFSETQ. Unmatched junction bases numbered 6, after V lost 4 bases and J lost 9 bases.